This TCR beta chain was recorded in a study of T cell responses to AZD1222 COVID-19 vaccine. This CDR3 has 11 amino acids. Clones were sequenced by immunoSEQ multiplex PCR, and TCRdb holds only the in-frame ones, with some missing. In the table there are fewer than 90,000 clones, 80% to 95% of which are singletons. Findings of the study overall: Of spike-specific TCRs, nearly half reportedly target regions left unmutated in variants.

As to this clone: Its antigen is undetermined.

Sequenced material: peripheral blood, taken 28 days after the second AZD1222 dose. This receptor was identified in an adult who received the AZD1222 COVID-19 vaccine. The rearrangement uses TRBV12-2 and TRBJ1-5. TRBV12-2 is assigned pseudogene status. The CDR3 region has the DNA TGTGCAAGTCGCGTGGGGGGGCTGAGGCATTTT. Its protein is CASRVGGLRHF.